These T cell receptor beta chains were read from a single sample in a study of T cells in Graves' hyperthyroidism and ophthalmopathy. Each CDR3 protein gets one entry after TCRdb re-called the multiplex PCR reads with MiXCR. The sample lists hundreds of thousands of distinct CDR3 sequences, approximately 15% occurring once. Material for sequencing was blood. The receptor source for this set is a woman aged 25-40 years with Graves' hyperthyroidism that later progressed to Graves' ophthalmopathy. Each CDR3 is given with its conserved first and last residue. Each record gives: V gene, clone size, J gene, CDR3 protein. Clone size is stated in some rows and not others, as once, few, many or a class when expanded.

v_call: TRBV28
clone_size: many
j_call: TRBJ2-1
cdr3_aa: CASSWGGGSKLGDEQFF

v_call: TRBV4-1
clone_size: -
j_call: TRBJ2-7
cdr3_aa: CASSDRDRGHSEQYF

v_call: TRBV2
clone_size: many
j_call: TRBJ2-7
cdr3_aa: CASSEGAGNSPYEQYF

v_call: TRBV3-1
clone_size: many
j_call: TRBJ2-3
cdr3_aa: CASSQVGTDTQYF

v_call: TRBV11-2
clone_size: many
j_call: TRBJ2-7
cdr3_aa: CASSLVGLAPSSYEQYF

v_call: TRBV2
clone_size: -
j_call: TRBJ1-4
cdr3_aa: CASNPGQGLSEKLFF

v_call: TRBV7-8
clone_size: few
j_call: TRBJ2-1
cdr3_aa: CASSPELINEQFF

v_call: TRBV5-6
clone_size: -
j_call: TRBJ1-1
cdr3_aa: CASSPTGGATEAFF

v_call: TRBV20-1
clone_size: many
j_call: TRBJ2-3
cdr3_aa: CSARGGADTQYF

v_call: TRBV28
clone_size: many
j_call: TRBJ2-3
cdr3_aa: CASSLSGTASTDTQYF

v_call: TRBV19
clone_size: many
j_call: TRBJ1-2
cdr3_aa: CASSIAGATAYTF

v_call: TRBV5-1
clone_size: few
j_call: TRBJ2-5
cdr3_aa: CASSGPLAAPMKTQYF

v_call: TRBV12-3/TRBV12-4
clone_size: -
j_call: TRBJ2-1
cdr3_aa: CASSFRLIDEQFF

v_call: TRBV30
clone_size: many
j_call: TRBJ2-5
cdr3_aa: CAWSSRTSGTQYF

v_call: TRBV12-3/TRBV12-4
clone_size: many
j_call: TRBJ2-1
cdr3_aa: CASSSPGTSGKEQFF

v_call: TRBV29-1
clone_size: many
j_call: TRBJ2-1
cdr3_aa: CSVEGAFYNEQFF

v_call: TRBV11-3
clone_size: few
j_call: TRBJ2-5
cdr3_aa: CASSLESSAYEETQYF

v_call: TRBV5-1
clone_size: many
j_call: TRBJ2-1
cdr3_aa: CASSSSGSDYNEQFF

v_call: TRBV12-3/TRBV12-4
clone_size: few
j_call: TRBJ1-2
cdr3_aa: CASTTGSSNYGYTF

v_call: TRBV2
clone_size: many
j_call: TRBJ1-2
cdr3_aa: CASSGSVFGYTF

v_call: TRBV5-1
clone_size: -
j_call: TRBJ2-1
cdr3_aa: CASSLAAAGGGDEQFF

v_call: TRBV30
clone_size: many
j_call: TRBJ1-3
cdr3_aa: CAWDTGISGNTIYF